Presented here are 19 T cell receptor beta chains from one specimen sequenced in a study of blood T cell repertoires in COVID-19. Method: immunoSEQ multiplex PCR; TCRdb's copy keeps in-frame clones and lacks some. Of under 200,000 clones in the sample, 80% are singletons; the top ten hold 6.5%. The sequenced sample consisted of peripheral blood. These receptor sequences come from a man aged 70-80 years with active or convalescent COVID-19.

Remarks on this clone: Relative to the germline gene, one junction end is altered; a read error may explain this. The gene calls are TRBV5-1 and TRBJ2-5; 7 bases match TRBD2. The length of the CDR3 is 13 residues. Germline V gene lookup returns CDR1 SGHRS and CDR2 YFSETQ. DNA for the CDR3: TGCGCCAGCAGCTTGGGGGCGGGAGAGGCCCAGTACTTC. It yields the protein CASSLGAGEAQYF.

The J gene is TRBJ2-5, the V gene TRBV2, with no clear D. CDR3 length: 13 amino acids. The V and J ends lost 3 bases and 4 bases respectively, with 9 bases between them. CDR1 SNHLY and CDR2 FYNNEI come from the germline V gene. CDR3 DNA: TGTGCCAGCAGTGATGAGGCAACAGAGACCCAGTACTTC. Translated, it gives CASSDEATETQYF.

This chain uses TRBV10-1 with TRBJ2-3, with 10 bases that match TRBD2. Germline V gene lookup returns CDR1 WNHNN and CDR2 SYGVQD (reference sequence). J gave up 4 bases and V 6 bases, and 7 bases lay outside the gene matches. There are 15 residues in the CDR3. CDR3 residues: CASSPIAGGPDTQYF. In DNA form, the CDR3 reads TGCGCCAGCAGCCCCATAGCGGGGGGACCAGATACGCAGTATTTT.

J is TRBJ1-6 and V is TRBV7-9, with D unresolved. The germline V and J ends were trimmed by 5 bases and 6 bases, with 11 bases remaining between them. The CDR3 is 14 residues long. Germline V gene sequence: CDR1 SEHNR, CDR2 FQNEAQ (reference sequence). The CDR3, as DNA: TGTGCCAGCAGCCAAGACACCATTAATTCACCCCTCCACTTT. Amino acid sequence: CASSQDTINSPLHF.

V is TRBV5-1 and J is TRBJ2-1, with TRBD2 identical over 9 bases. Germline V CDR1 and CDR2: SGHRS, YFSETQ. Trimming cost V 0 bases and J 8 bases; bases outside gene matches: 15. This CDR3 has 18 residues. The CDR3 sequence is CASSLGSRGGALGDEQFF. In DNA, the CDR3 is TGCGCCAGCAGCTTGGGCAGTCGCGGGGGGGCTCTTGGGGATGAGCAGTTCTTC.

The chain carries TRBV5-8 and TRBJ1-2, with a tentative D call TRBD1 (6 bases). Germline V gene sequence: CDR1 SGHTS, CDR2 YDEGEE. The germline V and J ends were trimmed by 1 base and 0 bases, with 13 bases remaining between them. CDR3 length equals 16 residues. The CDR3 DNA follows: TGTGCCAGCAGCTTGTTTAATTGGGGGCCTAACTATGGCTACACCTTC. It translates to CASSLFNWGPNYGYTF.

The V call is TRBV3-1 (or the pseudogene TRBV3-2), the J call TRBJ2-7, with a possible D match to TRBD1 (6 bases). CDR3 length equals 14 residues. Germline CDR1 and CDR2: LGHDT and YNNKEL (reference sequence). Trimming cost V 4 bases and J 3 bases, with 13 bases left between them. The CDR3 sequence is CASSRQGRSYEQYF. In DNA, the CDR3 is TGTGCCAGCAGCCGGCAGGGGCGCAGCTACGAGCAGTACTTC.

The J gene is TRBJ2-1, the V gene TRBV5-1; 7 bases fit TRBD2. The CDR3 consists of 15 residues. Trimming took 5 bases from V and 0 from J; bases not matched to a gene: 5. The germline CDR1 and CDR2 sequences are SGHRS and YFSETQ. The CDR3 coding sequence is TGCGCCAGCAGACCGTCTAGCGGCTCCTACAATGAGCAGTTCTTC. Residues: CASRPSSGSYNEQFF.

V is TRBV2 and J is TRBJ2-3, with 14 nucleotides matching TRBD2. The length of the CDR3 is 15 residues. V was pared by 5 bases and J by 5 bases, with 3 bases of the junction left unmatched. Germline loops: CDR1 SNHLY, CDR2 FYNNEI. The CDR3 region has the DNA TGTGCCAGCAGTTCCGGGACTAGCGGGGGAGATACGCAGTATTTT. Translation gives CASSSGTSGGDTQYF.

The chain recombines TRBV28 with TRBJ2-1; no definite D call. The CDR3 is 15 amino acids. Germline V gene sequence: CDR1 MDHEN, CDR2 SYDVKM. V lost 2 bases and J 9 bases, leaving 17 bases between the germline ends. The CDR3 sequence: CASSLGSRVGGEQFF. The DNA of the CDR3 is TGTGCCAGCAGTTTAGGTAGCCGGGTTGGTGGTGAGCAGTTCTTC. The whole variable domain, filled in from reference TRBV28 and TRBJ2-1, reads DVKVTQSSRYLVKRTGEKVFLECVQDMDHENMFWYRQDPGLGLRLIYFSYDVKMKEKGDIPEGYSVSREKKERFSLILESASTNQTSMYLCASSLGSRVGGEQFFGPGTRLTVL.

The chain links TRBV7-6 to TRBJ2-3, with D perhaps TRBD1 (7 bases). The germline V gene encodes CDR1 SGHVS and CDR2 FNYEAQ. The CDR3 totals 19 residues. Trimming removed 5 bases at V and 0 bases at J, with 24 bases between. The CDR3 here is CASSGFSVRGTASTDTQYF. The CDR3 nucleotides read TGTGCCAGCAGCGGATTCAGCGTTCGGGGGACAGCAAGCACAGATACGCAGTATTTT.

The rearrangement joins TRBV7-9 to TRBJ1-1; D uncertain. The V end was cut by 2 bases, the J end by 6 bases, with 13 bases between. CDR1 is SEHNR, CDR2 FQNEAQ, per germline (reference sequence). The CDR3 loop spans 14 amino acids. CDR3 protein: CASSLMSGAAEAFF. As DNA, the CDR3 is TGTGCCAGCAGCTTAATGTCGGGTGCGGCTGAAGCTTTCTTT. Together with reference TRBV7-9 and TRBJ1-1, the CDR3 gives the full variable domain: DTGVSQNPRHKITKRGQNVTFRCDPISEHNRLYWYRQTLGQGPEFLTYFQNEAQLEKSRLLSDRFSAERPKGSFSTLEIQRTEQGDSAMYLCASSLMSGAAEAFFGQGTRLTVV.

The CDR3 loop reads CASSPEGEETQYF. CDR3 in DNA: TGTGCCAGCAGTCCCGAGGGGGAAGAGACCCAGTACTTC. The chain joins TRBV12-3 or TRBV12-4 to TRBJ2-5; a possible D gene is TRBD1 (6 bases). The CDR3 consists of 13 residues. V was clipped by 5 bases and J by 3 bases, with 10 bases between them.

J is TRBJ1-2 and V is TRBV10-3; D is unresolved. From germline, CDR1 is ENHRY and CDR2 SYGVKD. V lost 6 bases and J 4 bases, leaving 9 bases between the germline ends. The CDR3 sequence is 12 residues long. The CDR3 loop is CAIRPGGYGYTF. Written as DNA, the CDR3 is TGTGCCATCAGACCCGGCGGCTATGGCTACACCTTC.

V usage is TRBV7-2 and J usage is TRBJ2-7; D uncertain. Between the trimmed V and J ends, which lost 1 base and 2 bases, there was a span of 6 bases. Germline V gene lookup returns CDR1 SGHTA and CDR2 FQGNSA. There are 13 residues in the CDR3. CDR3 region: CASSLDLPYEQYF. In nucleotides, the CDR3 is TGTGCCAGCAGCTTAGACCTACCCTACGAGCAGTACTTC.

The chain carries TRBV4-2 and TRBJ2-1, with 9 positions matching TRBD2. CDR1 and CDR2 from the germline V gene are LGHNA and YNFKEQ. CDR3 length equals 16 residues. V was pared by 1 base and J by 4 bases, with 5 bases of the junction left unmatched. The CDR3, as DNA: TGTGCCAGCAGCCAAGGGGGACTAGCCGCTTACAATGAGCAGTTCTTC. The encoded protein is CASSQGGLAAYNEQFF.

The chain recombines TRBV30 with TRBJ2-3; 12 nucleotides align to TRBD2. CDR3 length: 16 amino acids. The ends lost 2 bases at V and 6 bases at J; junction bases unmatched: 9. Germline loops: CDR1 GTSNPN, CDR2 SVGIG (reference sequence). The CDR3 DNA sequence: TGTGCCTGGAGTCTACCTCTAGCGGGGGGGAAGGATACGCAGTATTTT. Its translation is CAWSLPLAGGKDTQYF.

The rearrangement joins TRBV7-2 to TRBJ1-2, with D perhaps TRBD1 (6 bases). Per germline, CDR1 SGHTA and CDR2 FQGNSA. The length of the CDR3 is 14 residues. Trimming removed 1 base at V and 11 bases at J, with 17 bases between. The CDR3 DNA follows: TGTGCCAGCAGCTTAGGGACAGAAAAACCGGGATACACCTTC. Its protein is CASSLGTEKPGYTF.

This chain's CDR3 is CASSATGYGPKVIPGELFF. The CDR3 DNA is TGTGCCAGCAGCGCTACAGGGTACGGGCCTAAGGTGATCCCCGGGGAGCTGTTTTTT. This sequence joins TRBV13 and TRBJ2-2, with D tentatively TRBD1 (6 bases). The V end lost 5 bases, the J end lost 6 bases, and 28 bases lay between the germline ends. The germline CDR1 and CDR2 sequences are PRHDT and FYEKMQ (reference sequence). The CDR3 runs to 19 residues.